The clone carrying this T cell receptor (beta chain) was counted between two and nine times. Its specificity is not known. Time point here: sample taken at primary tumor resection. Whole RNA was taken from tumor, nontumor lung or frozen PBMC; it was then sequenced unsorted. The donors were 72 patients with non-small cell lung cancer that was early-stage and untreated. TCRdb recomputed calls from the 5' RACE reads with MiXCR, one row per CDR3 protein. The sample yields tens of thousands of distinct CDR3 sequences, 5.2% seen once. The data belong to a study of spatial heterogeneity in lung cancer. Study-level findings and limits: Detection of ubiquitous tumor TCRs in blood was higher at resection than follow-up.

The sequence came from a female donor with early-stage non-small cell lung cancer. The specimen comprised PBMCs, sampled at surgery.

CDR3 region: CASSPRGDEQFF. CDR3 nucleotides: TGTGCCAGCAGCCCGAGGGGGGATGAGCAGTTCTTC. The rearrangement uses TRBV7-8 and TRBJ2-1; the D call may be TRBD1 or TRBD2 (6 bases each). Trimming cost V 5 bases and J 8 bases, with 10 bases left between them. Germline CDR1 and CDR2: SGHVS and FQNEAQ. This CDR3 has 12 amino acids.